A selection of T cell receptor beta chains follows, all from one sample in a study of PD-1 blockade in classical Hodgkin lymphoma. Measured with immunoSEQ multiplex PCR; TCRdb has only the in-frame clones, and not every one. The data contain tens of thousands of clones, roughly 89% of them singletons. Sequencing used peripheral blood mononuclear cells (PBMCs), obtained at baseline. Receptor source: a human donor with classical Hodgkin lymphoma. CDR3s include the opening cysteine and the closing phenylalanine or tryptophan. The D gene is left open where the match is weak. Size tells how often a clone was seen (once, few, many) or the class of an expanded clone, and some rows leave it out.

-	-	TRBV5-4	TRBJ2-7	TGTGCCAGCAGCTTGGGAGGGCGGAGGAGCTCCTACGAGCAGTACTTC	CASSLGGRRSSYEQYF
-	TRBD1	TRBV18	TRBJ1-5	TGTGCCAGCTCAAGGACAGGGGGACAGCCCCAGCATTTT	CASSRTGGQPQHF
-	-	TRBV5-1	TRBJ2-5	TGCGCCAGCAGCCTTACAACTTTGAGGTCCTCCCAAGAGACCCAGTACTTC	CASSLTTLRSSQETQYF
-	-	TRBV6-5	TRBJ1-2	TGTGCCAGCAATCCGGGACTGCTTAACTATGGCTACACCTTC	CASNPGLLNYGYTF
-	-	TRBV5-4	TRBJ1-5	TGTGCCAGCAGCTATGGGTCCGATCAGCCCCAGCATTTT	CASSYGSDQPQHF
-	-	TRBV28	TRBJ1-2	TGTGCCAGCAGCGTAGACGGGGGGTCTAGGAACTATGGCTACACCTTC	CASSVDGGSRNYGYTF
once	TRBD1	TRBV28	TRBJ2-3	TGTGCCAGCAGACAGGGGCGAACGAGCACAGATACGCAGTGTTTT	CASRQGRTSTDTQCF
-	-	TRBV6-6	TRBJ1-2	TGTGCCAGCTCCAGGCCCTCTGAGGGACTCTATGGCTACACCTTC	CASSRPSEGLYGYTF
-	TRBD1	TRBV18	TRBJ2-7	TGTGCCAGCTCAAAGGGACAGGGGCCTTCCTCCTACGAGCAGTACTTC	CASSKGQGPSSYEQYF
-	TRBD2	TRBV6-5	TRBJ2-4	TGTGCCAGCAGTCCGACTAGCGGGGGGAGCATTCAGTACTTC	CASSPTSGGSIQYF
-	TRBD1	TRBV18	TRBJ1-2	TGTGCCAGCTCACCTATGACAGGGGGCGACTATGGCTACACCTTC	CASSPMTGGDYGYTF
-	-	TRBV5-6	TRBJ2-2	TGTGCCAGCAGCTGGTATCAGGGGAACACCGGGGAGCTGTTTTTT	CASSWYQGNTGELFF
-	TRBD2	TRBV18	TRBJ2-1	TGTGCCAGCTCACCACGAGCGGGAGTGTTCAATGAGCAGTTCTTC	CASSPRAGVFNEQFF
-	-	TRBV7-2	TRBJ1-5	TGTGCCAGCAGCTTAGGGGGTACCCCCAATCAGCCCCAGCATTTT	CASSLGGTPNQPQHF
-	-	TRBV27	TRBJ1-5	TGTGCCAGCAGTCTAACAGGGTGGGGCAATCAGCCCCAGCATTTT	CASSLTGWGNQPQHF
-	-	TRBV18	TRBJ2-1	TGTGCCAGCTCACCCAGGTTAGTAGGAAGCTCCTACAATGAGCAGTTCTTC	CASSPRLVGSSYNEQFF
-	-	TRBV14	TRBJ1-1	TGTGCCAGCAGCCTCCTCCCAATCGGACAGATTGAAGCTTTCTTT	CASSLLPIGQIEAFF
once	TRBD1	TRBV6-1	TRBJ2-7	TGTGCCACCTCAGACAGGGACCAATACGAGCAGTACTTC	CATSDRDQYEQYF
-	-	TRBV2	TRBJ1-3	TGTGCCAGCAGGGACCTCTCTGGAAACACCATATATTTT	CASRDLSGNTIYF
-	-	TRBV6-5	TRBJ2-1	TGTGCCAGCAGTTATCGGTCTCATAATGAGCAGTTCTTC	CASSYRSHNEQFF
-	TRBD2	TRBV29-1	TRBJ2-7	TGCAGCGTCGAGGGACTAGCGGGATTAAGCTCCTACGAGCAGTACTTC	CSVEGLAGLSSYEQYF
-	TRBD2	TRBV28	TRBJ2-1	TGTGCCAGCAGGACCGGGACTAGCTCCTACAATGAGCAGTTCTTC	CASRTGTSSYNEQFF
-	-	TRBV16	TRBJ1-1	TGTGCCAGCAGCCAAGCGTACAAGGGAACTGAAGCTTTCTTT	CASSQAYKGTEAFF
-	TRBD2	TRBV13	TRBJ2-7	TGTGCCAGCAGCTGGCAGACTAGCGGTGGGTACGAGCAGTACTTC	CASSWQTSGGYEQYF
-	TRBD2	TRBV2	TRBJ2-1	TGTGCCAGCAGCGGGGGGCCTGGGGCTAGCGGGAGTCATGAGCAGTTCTTC	CASSGGPGASGSHEQFF
-	-	TRBV28	TRBJ1-1	TGTGCCAGCACCCTGGTACAGGAATCCACTGAAGCTTTCTTT	CASTLVQESTEAFF
-	-	TRBV2	TRBJ1-2	TGTGCCAGCAGTGAAGGACAGGAGTACTATGGCTACACCTTC	CASSEGQEYYGYTF
-	-	TRBV28	TRBJ2-7	TGTGCCAGCAGTCGGCGCTACGAGCAGTACTTC	CASSRRYEQYF
-	TRBD1	TRBV28	TRBJ1-2	TGTGCCAGCAGTCAGGACAGGAGCTATGGCTACACCTTC	CASSQDRSYGYTF
-	TRBD1	TRBV28	TRBJ2-7	TGTGCCAGCAGCTCCGGGACAGGAGTTCACGAGCAGTACTTC	CASSSGTGVHEQYF
-	-	TRBV28	TRBJ2-7	TGTGCCAGCAGTTACACCTCGGGGGGCCAGGGCGAGCAGTACTTC	CASSYTSGGQGEQYF
-	-	TRBV11-2	TRBJ2-1	TGTGCCAGCAGCTTAGAGGTAGACAGGATTGAGCAGTTCTTC	CASSLEVDRIEQFF
-	-	TRBV27	TRBJ1-1	TGTGCCAGCAGTTTGGGGGCTTTTTACACTGAAGCTTTCTTT	CASSLGAFYTEAFF
-	-	TRBV6-5	TRBJ1-5	TGTGCCAGCAGGACAGCCCTCAATCAGCCCCAGCATTTT	CASRTALNQPQHF
-	-	TRBV11-2	TRBJ1-4	TGTGCCAGCAGCTTTACCCGGGACACTAATGAAAAACTGTTTTTT	CASSFTRDTNEKLFF
-	-	TRBV7-9	TRBJ2-7	TGTGCCAGCAGCCCCTACCCCGGGCAGGGACTTTCAGTTAGTGACGAGCAGTACTTC	CASSPYPGQGLSVSDEQYF
-	-	TRBV28	TRBJ2-3	TGTGCCAGCAGTTTTCGGCGGGACCGCCCCACAGATACGCAGTATTTT	CASSFRRDRPTDTQYF
-	-	TRBV12-5	TRBJ1-3	TGTGCTAGTGGTTTGGACTCCCCCCGGCCCGGAAACACCATATATTTT	CASGLDSPRPGNTIYF
-	-	TRBV13	TRBJ2-1	TGTGCCAGCAGATACGGGAATGAGCAGTTCTTC	CASRYGNEQFF
-	-	TRBV9	TRBJ1-4	TGTGCCAGCAGCCCCGAACTGGGAGGCGAAAAACTGTTTTTT	CASSPELGGEKLFF
-	-	TRBV30	TRBJ1-1	TGTGCCTGGAGTCCTGGGGGACACAGGGCGAACACTGAAGCTTTCTTT	CAWSPGGHRANTEAFF
-	TRBD2	TRBV7-9	TRBJ2-2	TGTGCCAGCAGCAAGACTAGCGGACGGACCGGGGAGCTGTTTTTT	CASSKTSGRTGELFF
-	-	TRBV19	TRBJ2-1	TGTGCCAGTAGTATAGAACAACAGGGGGGGGTAAGAAATGAGCAGTTCTTC	CASSIEQQGGVRNEQFF
-	-	TRBV5-1	TRBJ1-1	TGCGCCAGCAGCCCCGGATGGCACACAGAAGCTTTCTTT	CASSPGWHTEAFF
-	-	TRBV6-5	TRBJ2-7	TGTGCCACCTGGCCAGGGAGCTCCTACGAGCAGTACTTC	CATWPGSSYEQYF
-	-	TRBV19	TRBJ2-1	TGTGCCAGTAGAAATTCAGAGCGGAGCGCCTACAATGAGCAGTTCTTC	CASRNSERSAYNEQFF
-	-	TRBV29-1	TRBJ1-1	TGCAGCGTTCGGGCAGGGACGAACACTGAAGCTTTCTTT	CSVRAGTNTEAFF
-	TRBD1	TRBV5-6	TRBJ1-5	TGTGCCAGCAGCTTGGGGCCGGGACAGGGGCATCAGCCCCAGCATTTT	CASSLGPGQGHQPQHF
-	TRBD2	TRBV19	TRBJ2-7	TGTGCCAATGGGACTAGCGGGTCCTACGAGCAGTACTTC	CANGTSGSYEQYF
-	TRBD2	TRBV4-1	TRBJ2-1	TGCGCCAGCAGCGGCGGGACTACCAACTACAATGAGCAGTTCTTC	CASSGGTTNYNEQFF
-	-	TRBV28	TRBJ2-3	TGTGCCAGCAGCCCTACAGGGTCGGGCACAGATACGCAGTATTTT	CASSPTGSGTDTQYF